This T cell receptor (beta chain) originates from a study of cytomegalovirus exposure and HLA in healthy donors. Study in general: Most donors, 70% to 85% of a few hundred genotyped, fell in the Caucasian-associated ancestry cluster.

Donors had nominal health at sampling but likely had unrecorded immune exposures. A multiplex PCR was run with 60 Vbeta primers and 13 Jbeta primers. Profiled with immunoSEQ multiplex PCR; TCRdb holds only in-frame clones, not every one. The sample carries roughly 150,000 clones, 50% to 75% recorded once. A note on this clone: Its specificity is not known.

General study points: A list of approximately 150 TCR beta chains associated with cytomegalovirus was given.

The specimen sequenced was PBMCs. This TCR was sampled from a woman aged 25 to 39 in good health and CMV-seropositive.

DNA for the CDR3: TGCGCCAGCAGCCTGGCCTCCGCGGGGGACTACGAGCAGTACTTC. It specifies CASSLASAGDYEQYF. The rearrangement joins TRBV4-1 to TRBJ2-7; 7 bases are a match to TRBD2. Germline trimming cut 4 bases from V and 3 bases from J; bases unmatched to any gene: 9. The CDR3 runs 15 residues. Germline-derived CDR1 and CDR2 are MGHRA and YSYEKL.